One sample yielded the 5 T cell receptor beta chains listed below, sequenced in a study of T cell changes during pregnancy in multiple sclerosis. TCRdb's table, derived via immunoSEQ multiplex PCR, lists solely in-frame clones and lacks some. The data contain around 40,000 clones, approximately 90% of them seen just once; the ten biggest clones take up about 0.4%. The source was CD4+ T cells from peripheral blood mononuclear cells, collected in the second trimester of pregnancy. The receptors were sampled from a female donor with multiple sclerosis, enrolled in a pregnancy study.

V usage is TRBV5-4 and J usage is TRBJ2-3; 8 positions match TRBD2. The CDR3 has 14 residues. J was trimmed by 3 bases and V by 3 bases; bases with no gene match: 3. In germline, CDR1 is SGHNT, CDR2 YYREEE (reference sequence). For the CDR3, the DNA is TGTGCCAGCAGCTCACTAGCGGTAACAGATACGCAGTATTTT. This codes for CASSSLAVTDTQYF.

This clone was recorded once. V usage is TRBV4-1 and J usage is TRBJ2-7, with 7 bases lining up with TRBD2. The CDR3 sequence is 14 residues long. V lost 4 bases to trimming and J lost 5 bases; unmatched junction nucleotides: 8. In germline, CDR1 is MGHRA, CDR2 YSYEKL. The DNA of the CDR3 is TGCGCCAGCAGCCCCGGGACTACGGTCCACGAGCAGTACTTC. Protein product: CASSPGTTVHEQYF.

The CDR3 sequence: CASSTGETQYF. For the CDR3, the DNA is TGTGCCAGTTCGACAGGGGAGACCCAGTACTTC. The chain has TRBV5-6 and TRBJ2-5; 7 bases align to TRBD1. After removal of 8 bases from V and 5 bases from J, the junction contained 3 bases not matched to a gene. This CDR3 has 11 amino acids. The germline CDR1 and CDR2 sequences are SGHDT and YYEEEE.

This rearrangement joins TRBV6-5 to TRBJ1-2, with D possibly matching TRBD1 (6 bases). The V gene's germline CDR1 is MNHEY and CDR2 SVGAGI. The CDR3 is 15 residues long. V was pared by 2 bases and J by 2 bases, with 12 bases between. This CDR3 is CASSYRHRVNYGYTF. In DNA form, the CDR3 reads TGTGCCAGCAGTTACAGGCACAGGGTGAACTATGGCTACACCTTC.

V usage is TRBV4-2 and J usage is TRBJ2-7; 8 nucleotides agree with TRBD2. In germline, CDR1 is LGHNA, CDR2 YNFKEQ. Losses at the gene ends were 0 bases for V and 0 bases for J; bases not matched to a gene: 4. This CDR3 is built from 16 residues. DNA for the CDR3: TGTGCCAGCAGCCAAGAAAGCGGGAGACCCTCCTACGAGCAGTACTTC. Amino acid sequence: CASSQESGRPSYEQYF.